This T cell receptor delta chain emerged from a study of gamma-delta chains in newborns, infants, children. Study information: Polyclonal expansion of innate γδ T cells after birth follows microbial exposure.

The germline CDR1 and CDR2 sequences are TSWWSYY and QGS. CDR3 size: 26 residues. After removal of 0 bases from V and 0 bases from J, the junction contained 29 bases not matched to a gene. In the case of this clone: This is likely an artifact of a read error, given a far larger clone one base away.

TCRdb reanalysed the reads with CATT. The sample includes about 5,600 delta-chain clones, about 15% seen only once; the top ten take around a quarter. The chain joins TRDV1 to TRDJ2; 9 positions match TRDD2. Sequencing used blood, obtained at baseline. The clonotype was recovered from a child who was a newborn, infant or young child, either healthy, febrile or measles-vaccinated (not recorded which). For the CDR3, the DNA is TGTGCTCTTGGGGAACTTTCCCCGTCCTTCCTACGTAGTGTGGGGGACCGATACGCTTTGACAGCACAACTCTTCTTT. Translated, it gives CALGELSPSFLRSVGDRYALTAQLFF.